The 18 T cell receptor beta chains given below trace back to one sample, sequenced in a study of control samples from healthy donors and cancer patients. Assay: immunoSEQ multiplex PCR; the TCRdb copy retains only in-frame clones and omits some. Of over 75,000 clones listed, around four fifths are singletons. The sequenced sample was blood. Receptors originate from a man younger than 45 in good health.

The J gene is TRBJ2-3, the V gene TRBV5-1; TRBD2 matches at 14 bases. V gave up 3 bases and J gave up 0 bases; unmatched junction bases: 6. This CDR3 comprises 18 residues. Looked up from germline, CDR1 is SGHRS and CDR2 is YFSETQ. The DNA for the CDR3 is TGCGCCAGCAGCTATAGACTAGCGGGGGGGCTTAGCACAGATACGCAGTATTTT. This encodes CASSYRLAGGLSTDTQYF. Based on the CDR3 plus reference TRBV5-1 and TRBJ2-3, the full variable domain is KAGVTQTPRYLIKTRGQQVTLSCSPISGHRSVSWYQQTPGQGLQFLFEYFSETQRNKGNFPGRFSGRQFSNSRSEMNVSTLELGDSALYLCASSYRLAGGLSTDTQYFGPGTRLTVL.

The CDR3 DNA reads as TGTGCCAGCAGAGTAGACAAATGGGGGGAAGCTTTCTTT. Translation gives CASRVDKWGEAFF. The chain combines TRBV2 with TRBJ1-1; a possible D gene is TRBD1 (5 bases). CDR1 is SNHLY, CDR2 FYNNEI, per germline. The length of the CDR3 is 13 residues. Trimming stripped 6 bases from V and 8 bases from J, with 16 bases between. The entire variable domain, with the rest obtained from reference TRBV2 and TRBJ1-1, is as follows: EPEVTQTPSHQVTQMGQEVILRCVPISNHLYFYWYRQILGQKVEFLVSFYNNEISEKSEIFDDQFSVERPDGSNFTLKIRSTKLEDSAMYFCASRVDKWGEAFFGQGTRLTVV.

V is TRBV16 and J is TRBJ1-1; D may be TRBD1 (5 bases). Between the trimmed V and J ends, which lost 0 bases and 7 bases, there was a span of 12 bases. Per the germline V gene, CDR1 is KGHSY and CDR2 is FQNENV. The CDR3 totals 14 residues. CDR3 sequence (DNA): TGTGCCAGCAGCCAATCGGCATCGGGGGTTGAAGCTTTCTTT. It specifies CASSQSASGVEAFF.

The chain combines TRBV12-3 or TRBV12-4 with TRBJ1-2; 8 bases match TRBD1. The V and J ends lost 7 bases and 8 bases, in that order; junction bases with no gene match: 9. CDR3 length: 13 residues. Written as DNA, the CDR3 is TGTGCCAGCATACAATCAGGGGGCACAGGCTACACCTTC. This codes for CASIQSGGTGYTF.

The J gene is TRBJ2-3, the V gene TRBV9; D gene ambiguous. The germline V gene has CDR1 SGDLS and CDR2 YYNGEE. The CDR3 covers 14 residues. V was cut by 3 bases and J by 1 base, with 9 bases left in between. The CDR3 here is CASSDGLGTDTQYF. The DNA for the CDR3 is TGTGCCAGCAGCGACGGGTTGGGCACAGATACGCAGTATTTT.

This chain uses TRBV2 with TRBJ1-4; 7 nucleotides align to TRBD1. This CDR3 is 14 amino acids long. V lost 6 bases and J lost 6; bases outside the gene matches: 7. Germline loops: CDR1 SNHLY, CDR2 FYNNEI. In DNA form, the CDR3 reads TGTGCCAGCAGACCACGACAGGGAGATGAAAAACTGTTTTTT. Its protein product is CASRPRQGDEKLFF.

This chain links TRBV3-1 (or the pseudogene TRBV3-2) with TRBJ2-7; TRBD1 aligns across 7 bases. Germline CDR1 is LGHDT and CDR2 is YNNKEL (reference sequence). CDR3 length: 14 amino acids. Trimming took 2 bases from V and 5 from J; bases not matched to a gene: 6. The CDR3 sequence is CASSQYDRDHEQYF. CDR3 coding DNA: TGTGCCAGCAGCCAATACGACAGGGACCACGAGCAGTACTTC.

The chain links TRBV19 to TRBJ1-2; 7 positions agree with TRBD1. The CDR3 loop spans 12 amino acids. CDR1 LNHDA and CDR2 SQIVND come from the germline V gene (reference sequence). V lost 11 bases and J lost 8; bases outside the gene matches: 11. This CDR3 is CASIDRAYGYTF. The CDR3 region has the DNA TGTGCCTCCATTGACAGGGCCTACGGCTACACCTTC.

With respect to this clone: Other DNA sequences in the same sample also yield this CDR3. The chain links TRBV6-6 to TRBJ1-6; perhaps TRBD1 as D (6 bases). Germline loops: CDR1 MNHNY, CDR2 SVGAGI (reference sequence). This CDR3 has 14 amino acids. The V end lost 9 bases, the J end lost 1 base, and 10 bases lay between the germline ends. CDR3 nucleotides: TGTGCCAGTAGCCAGGGGTCCTATAATTCACCCCTCCACTTT. Translation: CASSQGSYNSPLHF.

The CDR3 DNA sequence: TGTGCCTGGGCCCGCGACAGGAACACTGAAGCTTTCTTT. Residues: CAWARDRNTEAFF. The chain joins TRBV30 to TRBJ1-1; TRBD1 is a possible D gene (5 bases). This CDR3 has 13 residues. Trimming left V 5 bases short and J 1 base short, with 11 bases between. Germline V lookup: CDR1 GTSNPN, CDR2 SVGIG (reference sequence).

V usage is TRBV3-1 (or the pseudogene TRBV3-2) and J usage is TRBJ2-2; 8 bases match TRBD1. This CDR3 has 17 residues. Germline CDR1 and CDR2: LGHDT and YNNKEL (reference sequence). The V gene end was trimmed by 4 bases and the J gene end by 1 base; junction bases not matched to a gene: 8. CDR3 nucleotide sequence: TGTGCCAGCAGCCCAAGGGTAGGACAGGGGAACACCGGGGAGCTGTTTTTT. This sequence encodes CASSPRVGQGNTGELFF.

The chain uses TRBV6-5 and TRBJ1-5; D perhaps matches TRBD1 (5 bases). Trimming took off 7 bases at V and 2 bases at J, with 15 bases between the two ends. Per germline, CDR1 MNHEY and CDR2 SVGAGI. The CDR3 has 15 residues. This CDR3 is CASKDRIYGNQPQHF. In DNA form, the CDR3 reads TGTGCCAGCAAAGACAGAATTTACGGCAATCAGCCCCAGCATTTT.

V gene TRBV27 combines with J gene TRBJ1-5, with 7 positions matching TRBD1. This CDR3 comprises 16 residues. Losses at the gene ends were 0 bases for V and 3 bases for J; bases not matched to a gene: 5. CDR1 is MNHEY, CDR2 SMNVEV, per germline (reference sequence). The CDR3 spells CASSLSMTGYNQPQHF. The CDR3 DNA is TGTGCCAGCAGTTTATCGATGACAGGGTACAATCAGCCCCAGCATTTT.

The chain combines TRBV2 with TRBJ2-5, with D unclear. V was pared by 2 bases and J by 4 bases, with 2 bases between. The CDR3 contains 11 residues. Looked up from germline, CDR1 is SNHLY and CDR2 is FYNNEI. The DNA for the CDR3 is TGTGCCAGCAGTGAATCAGAGACCCAGTACTTC. Its protein product is CASSESETQYF.

V usage is TRBV7-9 and J usage is TRBJ1-4; 9 positions match TRBD1. This CDR3 has 14 residues. V trimming: 2 bases; J trimming: 10 bases; junction bases outside the gene matches: 5. Germline CDR1 SEHNR, CDR2 FQNEAQ (reference sequence). The CDR3 coding sequence is TGTGCCAGCAGCTTAACAGGGGGCGAGGTAAAACTGTTTTTT. Protein product: CASSLTGGEVKLFF.

Concerning this clone itself: An end of the junction differs from the germline gene, which may be a read error. The J gene is TRBJ2-2, the V gene TRBV7-3; 9 bases map to TRBD2. The CDR3 sequence is 16 residues long. Germline values: CDR1 SGHTA, CDR2 FQGTGA. CDR3 sequence: CASSLIAGVNTGELFF. The CDR3 DNA sequence: TGTGCCAGCAGTTTAATAGCGGGGGTTAACACCGGGGAGCTGTTTTTT.

The chain is built from TRBV28 and TRBJ1-1; 7 nucleotides align to TRBD1. Losses at the gene ends were 7 bases for V and 4 bases for J; bases not matched to a gene: 6. Per the germline V gene, CDR1 is MDHEN and CDR2 is SYDVKM. This CDR3 is built from 13 residues. Written as DNA, the CDR3 is TGTGCCAGCAAGGCAGGGGGGGTCACTGAAGCTTTCTTT. Translating it yields CASKAGGVTEAFF. The full variable domain, in which reference TRBV28 and TRBJ1-1 provide the parts outside the CDR3, is DVKVTQSSRYLVKRTGEKVFLECVQDMDHENMFWYRQDPGLGLRLIYFSYDVKMKEKGDIPEGYSVSREKKERFSLILESASTNQTSMYLCASKAGGVTEAFFGQGTRLTVV.

V usage is TRBV27 and J usage is TRBJ1-6; D gene ambiguous. Germline CDR1 and CDR2: MNHEY and SMNVEV (reference sequence). Trimming removed 3 bases from V and 7 bases from J, with 13 bases in between. CDR3 length equals 15 residues. The CDR3 loop reads CASSLVADKNSPLHF. CDR3 coding DNA: TGTGCCAGCAGTTTGGTGGCAGATAAGAATTCACCCCTCCACTTT.